Below are 28 T cell receptor beta chains sequenced from a single sample in a study of immune evolution from preneoplasia to lung adenocarcinoma. Assay used: immunoSEQ multiplex PCR; TCRdb lists only in-frame clones, some missing. The sample yields around 5,700 clones, approximately 78% seen once. The sample consisted of FFPE lung adenocarcinoma in situ tissue. The receptors derive from a donor aged 70 or over with lung adenocarcinoma.

This chain uses TRBV29-1 with TRBJ1-2; 9 nucleotides align to TRBD1. Losses at the gene ends were 4 bases for V and 8 bases for J; bases not matched to a gene: 5. Per the germline V gene, CDR1 is SQVTM and CDR2 is ANQGSEA. This CDR3 spans 12 amino acids. The CDR3 coding sequence is TGCAGCGTTGTCGAACAGGGGGCGGGCTACACCTTC. Its protein is CSVVEQGAGYTF.

This sequence joins TRBV5-5 and TRBJ1-1, with a weak D call TRBD1 (6 bases). V was shortened by 2 bases and J by 5 bases, with 13 bases between the two germline ends. CDR1 SGHKS and CDR2 YYEKEE come from the germline V gene (reference sequence). The CDR3 length is 14 residues. CDR3 loop: CASSLGGDMTEAFF. CDR3 nucleotides: TGTGCCAGCAGCTTAGGGGGGGATATGACTGAAGCTTTCTTT.

The chain has TRBV19 and TRBJ1-1, with TRBD1 identical over 7 bases. The V gene's germline CDR1 is LNHDA and CDR2 SQIVND (reference sequence). The J segment lost 4 bases and the V segment lost 8 bases, leaving 7 bases of the junction unmatched. CDR3 size: 13 residues. The CDR3 protein is CASGRQGGTEAFF. CDR3 bases: TGTGCCAGTGGACGACAGGGAGGCACTGAAGCTTTCTTT.

This clone was seen a few times. CDR3 nucleotide sequence: TGTGCCAGCAGCAGGGTTTTGGACACTGAAGCTTTCTTT. Protein product: CASSRVLDTEAFF. The chain couples TRBV6-1 to TRBJ1-1; D perhaps matches TRBD1 (5 bases). This CDR3 spans 13 amino acids. CDR1 and CDR2 (germline): MNHNS, SASEGT. V was clipped by 6 bases and J by 3 bases, with 11 bases between them.

The genes are TRBV10-3 and TRBJ1-4; D uncertain. Per the germline V gene, CDR1 is ENHRY and CDR2 is SYGVKD. This CDR3 region has 15 residues. Between the trimmed V and J ends, which lost 0 bases and 7 bases, there was a span of 12 bases. This CDR3 is CAISESGQEGEKLFF. CDR3 coding DNA: TGTGCCATCAGTGAGTCTGGGCAGGAGGGTGAAAAACTGTTTTTT.

The genes are TRBV28 and TRBJ1-4; no reliable D call. Trimming took 3 bases from V and 6 from J, leaving 11 bases between them. Germline loops: CDR1 MDHEN, CDR2 SYDVKM. The CDR3 consists of 14 residues. In DNA form, the CDR3 reads TGTGCCAGCAGTTTGCTGGCGGGTGATGAAAAACTGTTTTTT. Translation gives CASSLLAGDEKLFF.

This chain uses TRBV7-2 with TRBJ1-5, with 8 nucleotides matching TRBD1. With 4 bases clipped from V and 3 bases from J, the junction kept 5 bases outside the gene matches. Germline V CDR1 and CDR2: SGHTA, FQGNSA. The CDR3 sequence is 15 residues long. The CDR3 sequence: CASSYGTGDNQPQHF. The CDR3 region has the DNA TGTGCCAGCAGCTATGGGACAGGCGACAATCAGCCCCAGCATTTT.

The CDR3 DNA sequence: TGTGCCAGCCCAGACAGGGGCAATGAAAAACTGTTTTTT. Its translation: CASPDRGNEKLFF. This sequence joins TRBV28 and TRBJ1-4; 8 nucleotides match TRBD1. CDR1 is MDHEN, CDR2 SYDVKM, per germline. The CDR3 has 13 residues. V was pared by 8 bases and J by 5 bases, with 4 bases of the junction left unmatched.

The chain has TRBV4-1 and TRBJ2-2; perhaps TRBD2 as D (5 bases). The CDR3 has 15 amino acids. V was shortened by 0 bases and J by 4 bases, with 9 bases between the two germline ends. The germline gives CDR1 MGHRA, CDR2 YSYEKL. The DNA for the CDR3 is TGCGCCAGCAGCCAAGACCCCGCGGGCACCGGGGAGCTGTTTTTT. Protein: CASSQDPAGTGELFF.

This rearrangement joins TRBV4-1 to TRBJ2-1; 9 bases line up with TRBD1. After removal of 1 base from V and 2 bases from J, the junction contained 3 bases not matched to a gene. The germline CDR1 and CDR2 sequences are MGHRA and YSYEKL. The CDR3 is 16 amino acids. This chain's CDR3 is CASSQAGQGPYNEQFF. CDR3 sequence (DNA): TGCGCCAGCAGCCAAGCGGGACAGGGCCCCTACAATGAGCAGTTCTTC.

This clone was picked up a small number of times. The chain recombines TRBV11-3 with TRBJ1-2; TRBD1 agrees at 8 bases. Germline lookup yields CDR1 SGHNT and CDR2 YENEEA. The J segment lost 2 bases and the V segment lost 5 bases, leaving 4 bases of the junction unmatched. The CDR3 loop spans 14 amino acids. CDR3 DNA sequence: TGTGCCAGCAGCAGAGGACAGGGCAACTATGGCTACACCTTC. It translates to CASSRGQGNYGYTF.

The chain employs TRBV28 and TRBJ1-2, with a tentative D call TRBD1 (6 bases). Germline V gene lookup returns CDR1 MDHEN and CDR2 SYDVKM. This CDR3 is 15 amino acids long. V lost 4 bases and J 0 bases, leaving 12 bases between the germline ends. CDR3 DNA: TGTGCCAGCAGTTCAGGGGACCCGGCTAACTATGGCTACACCTTC. Translated, it gives CASSSGDPANYGYTF.

This chain uses TRBV7-9 with TRBJ2-7; TRBD2 matches at 8 bases. Germline CDR1 reads SEHNR; CDR2 reads FQNEAQ (reference sequence). V lost 1 base, J lost 7 bases, and 9 bases stayed unmatched. The CDR3 covers 15 residues. The CDR3 DNA sequence: TGTGCCAGCAGCTTAGGGAGCGGGAGCGTCCTGGAGCAGTACTTC. Translating it yields CASSLGSGSVLEQYF.

This clone was counted only a few times. The gene calls are TRBV5-5 and TRBJ1-1, with D possibly TRBD1 on 5 matching bases. The CDR3 sequence is 17 residues long. Deletions cut 6 bases from V and 0 bases from J, with 21 bases between. Per germline, CDR1 SGHKS and CDR2 YYEKEE (reference sequence). CDR3 residues: CASIPFGGTIMNTEAFF. CDR3 bases: TGTGCCAGCATCCCCTTTGGAGGGACTATCATGAACACTGAAGCTTTCTTT.

The CDR3 spells CAWSGQYQETQYF. CDR3 coding DNA: TGTGCCTGGAGTGGGCAGTACCAAGAGACCCAGTACTTC. The chain uses TRBV30 and TRBJ2-5; no clear D gene. Between the trimmed V and J ends, which lost 1 base and 0 bases, there was a span of 6 bases. Germline CDR1 and CDR2: GTSNPN and SVGIG (reference sequence). This CDR3 spans 13 amino acids.

This clone was seen a single time. The rearrangement links TRBV11-2 to TRBJ2-1, with 7 nucleotides matching TRBD1. V was clipped by 5 bases and J by 9 bases; unmatched bases: 4. The CDR3 is 12 amino acids. The V gene's germline CDR1 is SGHAT and CDR2 FQNNGV. The CDR3: CASSHDRAEQFF. The CDR3 coding sequence is TGTGCCAGCAGCCACGACAGGGCTGAGCAGTTCTTC.

This clone came up a few times. The V and J genes are TRBV11-2 and TRBJ1-1; D is possibly TRBD1 (5 bases). The V gene's germline CDR1 is SGHAT and CDR2 FQNNGV. Trimming pared 4 bases from V and 8 bases from J, leaving 20 bases between. The CDR3 runs 15 residues. The CDR3 region has the DNA TGTGCCAGCAGCTCCCCCCGGGAACGCGAGGGGGAAGCTTTCTTT. Its protein is CASSSPREREGEAFF.

V is TRBV19 and J is TRBJ2-5; no definite D call. V was clipped by 3 bases and J by 1 base, with 9 bases between them. CDR1 and CDR2 (germline): LNHDA, SQIVND (reference sequence). The CDR3 covers 14 residues. CDR3 DNA: TGTGCCAGTAGTATCTCAGACACCCAAGAGACCCAGTACTTC. It translates to CASSISDTQETQYF.

This chain joins TRBV9 and TRBJ2-5; 7 bases agree with TRBD2. V lost 3 bases and J lost 5; bases outside the gene matches: 4. The germline gives CDR1 SGDLS, CDR2 YYNGEE. This CDR3 contains 13 residues. CDR3 nucleotide sequence: TGTGCCAGCAGCGCGACTAGCTCGGAGACCCAGTACTTC. Amino acids: CASSATSSETQYF.

This clone has more than one count but fewer than ten. This rearrangement joins TRBV18 to TRBJ1-1; D might be TRBD1 (6 bases). The germline gives CDR1 KGHSH, CDR2 LQKENI. The CDR3 is 14 residues long. Trimming pared 2 bases from V and 7 bases from J, leaving 14 bases between. In DNA form, the CDR3 reads TGTGCCAGCTCACCAGTGGGGGGCGAGGGTGAAGCTTTCTTT. Its translation: CASSPVGGEGEAFF.

This sequence joins TRBV7-3 and TRBJ2-7; 7 positions agree with TRBD1. The CDR3 has 15 amino acids. V shed 2 bases and J 0 bases; nucleotides not matched to a gene: 4. Germline values: CDR1 SGHTA, CDR2 FQGTGA. For the CDR3, the DNA is TGTGCCAGCAGCTTAGATCGGGACAGCTCCTACGAGCAGTACTTC. Translation gives CASSLDRDSSYEQYF. Filled out from reference TRBV7-3 and TRBJ2-7, the complete variable domain reads GAGVSQTPSNKVTEKGKYVELRCDPISGHTALYWYRQSLGQGPEFLIYFQGTGAADDSGLPNDRFFAVRPEGSVSTLKIQRTERGDSAVYLCASSLDRDSSYEQYFGPGTRLTVT.

The chain joins TRBV5-6 to TRBJ2-7; D unclear. V dropped 3 bases and J dropped 2 bases, with 6 bases sitting between them. CDR3 size: 12 residues. Germline CDR1 is SGHDT and CDR2 is YYEEEE. The CDR3 nucleotides are TGTGCCAGCAGCTCCGGAACCTACGAGCAGTACTTC. Its translation: CASSSGTYEQYF.

The V gene is TRBV2, the J gene TRBJ1-2, with D possibly being TRBD1 (5 bases). The CDR3 extends over 14 amino acids. Germline V CDR1 and CDR2: SNHLY, FYNNEI. Trimming removed 7 bases from V and 1 base from J, with 13 bases in between. The CDR3 sequence is CASTGGRINYGYTF. The CDR3 DNA is TGTGCCAGCACCGGGGGACGGATTAACTATGGCTACACCTTC.

The chain couples TRBV15 to TRBJ2-5; TRBD1 aligns across 7 bases. The CDR3 is 14 amino acids. Germline values: CDR1 LNHNV, CDR2 YYDKDF (reference sequence). The V gene end was trimmed by 6 bases and the J gene end by 7 bases; junction bases not matched to a gene: 11. The CDR3 region has the DNA TGTGCCACCAGTTCGGCGGGCCGGGACAGGACCCAGTACTTC. Translation gives CATSSAGRDRTQYF. Using reference TRBV15 and TRBJ2-5 for the parts outside the CDR3, the full variable domain is DAMVIQNPRYQVTQFGKPVTLSCSQTLNHNVMYWYQQKSSQAPKLLFHYYDKDFNNEADTPDNFQSRRPNTSFCFLDIRSPGLGDTAMYLCATSSAGRDRTQYFGPGTRLLVL.

V is TRBV5-4 and J is TRBJ2-5; D is ambiguous. V shed 0 bases and J shed 1 base, with 7 bases lying between them. CDR3 length: 14 residues. CDR1 and CDR2 from the germline V gene are SGHNT and YYREEE (reference sequence). The CDR3 sequence is CASSLGAGQETQYF. The CDR3 DNA sequence: TGTGCCAGCAGCTTGGGAGCTGGCCAAGAGACCCAGTACTTC.

Note on this clone: One end of the junction does not line up with germline, which may come from a read error. This chain joins TRBV7-6 and TRBJ1-1; 7 bases map to TRBD1. Germline CDR1 reads SGHVS; CDR2 reads FNYEAQ. This CDR3 spans 15 amino acids. CDR3 in amino acids: CANSFNSGGRVQAFF. CDR3 sequence (DNA): TGTGCCAACAGCTTTAACTCAGGGGGTCGCGTCCAAGCTTTCTTT.

The rearrangement joins TRBV19 to TRBJ2-1; D call uncertain. Germline V CDR1 and CDR2: LNHDA, SQIVND (reference sequence). CDR3 length: 15 residues. With 3 bases removed from V and 8 bases from J, the gap between germline ends came to 17 bases. The CDR3 sequence: CASSIGAPSTHEQFF. DNA for the CDR3: TGTGCCAGTAGTATCGGAGCCCCCAGTACCCATGAGCAGTTCTTC.

The J gene is TRBJ1-2, the V gene TRBV29-1, with D possibly being TRBD1 (6 bases). This CDR3 region has 13 residues. Germline CDR1 reads SQVTM; CDR2 reads ANQGSEA. V was clipped by 3 bases and J by 4 bases, with 12 bases between them. The CDR3 is CSVDTGLVYGYTF. The DNA of the CDR3 is TGCAGCGTTGATACAGGGTTGGTCTATGGCTACACCTTC.